This paragraph reports one TCR beta chain. Its antigen is unknown. The authors incorporated unique molecular identifiers into the TCR beta cDNA libraries. TCRdb independently ran MiXCR on the PCR reads; one entry per CDR3 protein. The sample yields about 820,000 distinct CDR3 sequences, roughly half seen once. The V end lost 9 bases, the J end lost 0 bases, and 16 bases lay between the germline ends. Germline CDR1 ENHRY, CDR2 SYGVKD. The CDR3 is 15 residues long. The entry originates in a study of post-analysis software for immune sequencing data. Study-level points and caveats: Patients carried roughly five TRBV segments more frequently than controls did, and TRBV5-6, TRBV5-1 and TRBV20-1 were among them.

The rearrangement uses TRBV10-3 and TRBJ2-3; TRBD2 might be the D (6 bases). This TCR was sampled from a girl aged 5 to 17 with multiple sclerosis. Input material: blood. The CDR3 loop reads CAMGDSSVSTDTQYF. In DNA, the CDR3 is TGTGCCATGGGGGATTCTAGCGTAAGCACAGATACGCAGTATTTT.